What follows are 32 T cell receptor beta chains derived from one specimen sequenced in a study of blood T cell repertoires in COVID-19. Clones were read by immunoSEQ multiplex PCR, and TCRdb kept only the in-frame ones, dropping some. Of about 130,000 clones in the sample, roughly 80% were seen once. Source material: PBMCs or T cells enriched from blood (not recorded which). The source of these receptors is a middle-aged man who had recovered from COVID-19.

This chain uses TRBV19 with TRBJ1-4; 8 bases line up with TRBD1. Unmatched junction bases numbered 6, after V lost 3 bases and J lost 0 bases. The CDR3 contains 17 residues. Germline CDR1 is LNHDA and CDR2 is SQIVND (reference sequence). In nucleotides, the CDR3 is TGTGCCAGTAGTATTCAAGGACAGGGAGCAACTAATGAAAAACTGTTTTTT. Protein sequence: CASSIQGQGATNEKLFF.

The CDR3 region is CASSSGRQGTNEKLFF. CDR3 sequence (DNA): TGTGCCAGCAGTTCCGGCCGACAGGGGACTAATGAAAAACTGTTTTTT. This chain uses TRBV6-6 with TRBJ1-4; TRBD1 matches at 8 bases. From germline, CDR1 is MNHNY and CDR2 SVGAGI (reference sequence). V gave up 4 bases and J gave up 2 bases; unmatched junction bases: 6. This CDR3 has 16 amino acids.

The chain joins TRBV7-3 to TRBJ2-3, with 9 bases identical to TRBD2. Per the germline V gene, CDR1 is SGHTA and CDR2 is FQGTGA. The CDR3 extends over 18 amino acids. Trimming removed 2 bases from V and 5 bases from J; junction bases left unmatched: 14. CDR3 residues: CASSLVASGGPPRDTQYF. The CDR3 DNA is TGTGCCAGCAGCTTAGTGGCGAGCGGGGGGCCGCCCCGAGATACGCAGTATTTT.

The V and J genes are TRBV10-2 and TRBJ2-4; D gene ambiguous. The CDR3 is 13 amino acids. Germline CDR1 and CDR2: WSHSY and SAAADI. The V end was cut by 6 bases, the J end by 0 bases, with 6 bases between. CDR3 in amino acids: CASRDSAKNIQYF. CDR3 sequence (DNA): TGCGCCAGCAGAGACTCAGCCAAAAACATTCAGTACTTC.

This clone was counted once. The chain carries TRBV2 and TRBJ2-4; D unresolved. V dropped 8 bases and J dropped 1 base, with 3 bases sitting between them. Germline assignment: CDR1 SNHLY and CDR2 FYNNEI. The length of the CDR3 is 11 residues. CDR3 bases: TGTGCCAGCGGCGCCAAAAACATTCAGTACTTC. Translation: CASGAKNIQYF.

This rearrangement joins TRBV7-3 to TRBJ2-5; tentative D call: TRBD1 (5 bases). V was pared by 0 bases and J by 5 bases, with 10 bases between. CDR1 is SGHTA and CDR2 is FQGTGA in the germline V gene. The CDR3 runs 14 residues. CDR3 sequence (DNA): TGTGCCAGCAGCTTAACGGGTAGGGGTGAGACCCAGTACTTC. Amino acids: CASSLTGRGETQYF.

This sequence joins TRBV5-6 and TRBJ1-4, with D possibly being TRBD1 (6 bases). The CDR3 runs to 15 residues. Germline CDR1 reads SGHDT; CDR2 reads YYEEEE. V was trimmed by 0 bases and J by 5 bases, leaving 11 bases between them. The DNA for the CDR3 is TGTGCCAGCAGCTTGGTGACAGGTGGGAATGAAAAACTGTTTTTT. Translation gives CASSLVTGGNEKLFF.

This chain links TRBV19 with TRBJ2-7, with 8 bases fitting TRBD2. CDR1 is LNHDA and CDR2 is SQIVND in the germline V gene (reference sequence). This CDR3 contains 14 residues. J lost 2 bases, V lost 4 bases, and 4 bases had no gene match. CDR3 nucleotide sequence: TGTGCCAGTAGTAGAGCGGGGGCTCCCTACGAGCAGTACTTC. It codes for CASSRAGAPYEQYF.

The CDR3 reads CASSQGGRKETQYF. CDR3 bases: TGTGCCAGCAGCCAAGGGGGCAGGAAGGAGACCCAGTACTTC. The chain couples TRBV3-1 (or the pseudogene TRBV3-2) to TRBJ2-5; the D gene is possibly TRBD1 (5 bases). The germline V and J ends were trimmed by 1 base and 5 bases, with 11 bases remaining between them. Germline lookup yields CDR1 LGHDT and CDR2 YNNKEL (reference sequence). The CDR3 has 14 residues.

CDR3 in DNA: TGTGCCAGCAGCGTAGAGGGAACAGGGGGGAGCAAAAACATTCAGTACTTC. This sequence encodes CASSVEGTGGSKNIQYF. The rearrangement uses TRBV9 and TRBJ2-4; TRBD1 agrees at 8 bases. The CDR3 runs 17 residues. Germline V gene data show CDR1 as SGDLS and CDR2 as YYNGEE. After removal of 0 bases from V and 3 bases from J, the junction contained 8 bases not matched to a gene.

The rearrangement joins TRBV19 to TRBJ1-1; TRBD1 matches at 10 bases. Germline V gives CDR1 LNHDA, CDR2 SQIVND (reference sequence). This CDR3 spans 15 amino acids. The junction had 4 bases not matched to a gene; V was cut back by 5 bases and J by 1 base. CDR3 amino acids: CASSRQGARNTEAFF. The CDR3, as DNA: TGTGCCAGTAGTCGACAGGGGGCAAGGAACACTGAAGCTTTCTTT.

The rearrangement joins TRBV28 to TRBJ2-4, with D possibly matching TRBD1 (6 bases). The CDR3 sequence is 14 residues long. V was cut by 6 bases and J by 0 bases, with 9 bases left in between. Germline-derived CDR1 and CDR2 are MDHEN and SYDVKM. CDR3 in amino acids: CASSPGVAKNIQYF. The CDR3 DNA is TGTGCCAGCAGCCCAGGGGTAGCCAAAAACATTCAGTACTTC. Full variable domain (missing parts from reference TRBV28 and TRBJ2-4): DVKVTQSSRYLVKRTGEKVFLECVQDMDHENMFWYRQDPGLGLRLIYFSYDVKMKEKGDIPEGYSVSREKKERFSLILESASTNQTSMYLCASSPGVAKNIQYFGAGTRLSVL.

The V call is TRBV6-2 or TRBV6-3, the J call TRBJ2-1, with 8 bases lining up with TRBD2. The CDR3 spans 18 residues. J lost 3 bases, V lost 0 bases, and 10 bases had no gene match. Per germline, CDR1 MNHEY and CDR2 SVGEGT. In nucleotides, the CDR3 is TGTGCCAGCAGTTACTCTCCCCACCGGGGGGGGGACTACAATGAGCAGTTCTTC. This encodes CASSYSPHRGGDYNEQFF.

The chain is built from TRBV12-5 and TRBJ1-4; D not certain. Trimming pared 1 base from V and 0 bases from J, leaving 9 bases between. The V gene's germline CDR1 is LGHNT and CDR2 FRNRAP. CDR3 size: 16 residues. The CDR3, as DNA: TGTGCTAGTGGTTTGGGACCGACACCAACTAATGAAAAACTGTTTTTT. Translation gives CASGLGPTPTNEKLFF.

The genes are TRBV10-1 and TRBJ2-3, with 8 bases aligning to TRBD2. The CDR3 totals 20 residues. Germline CDR1 and CDR2: WNHNN and SYGVQD (reference sequence). With 0 bases clipped from V and 5 bases from J, the junction kept 19 bases outside the gene matches. The CDR3 loop is CASSESVLSGSRRRGDTQYF. CDR3 DNA sequence: TGCGCCAGCAGTGAGTCGGTCCTGAGCGGGAGTCGGAGGCGGGGAGATACGCAGTATTTT.

This chain uses TRBV27 with TRBJ2-4; 8 nucleotides line up with TRBD1. V lost 2 bases, J lost 0 bases, and 3 bases stayed unmatched. CDR1 is MNHEY, CDR2 SMNVEV, per germline (reference sequence). The CDR3 extends over 16 amino acids. The CDR3 protein is CASSLPGGLAKNIQYF. DNA of the CDR3: TGTGCCAGCAGTTTACCAGGGGGCTTAGCCAAAAACATTCAGTACTTC.

The chain carries TRBV7-3 and TRBJ2-1; TRBD1 agrees at 9 bases. Germline V gene data show CDR1 as SGHTA and CDR2 as FQGTGA. V was pared by 5 bases and J by 9 bases, with 8 bases of the junction left unmatched. The CDR3 is made up of 14 amino acids. The CDR3, as DNA: TGTGCCAGCAGCGTCACCTCGACAGGGGGTGAGCAGTTCTTC. Protein sequence: CASSVTSTGGEQFF.

This rearrangement joins TRBV11-2 to TRBJ2-3, with D hard to call. Between the trimmed V and J ends, which lost 2 bases and 0 bases, there was a span of 15 bases. Per the germline V gene, CDR1 is SGHAT and CDR2 is FQNNGV. The CDR3 loop spans 17 amino acids. CDR3 sequence: CASSLKTNKLSTDTQYF. DNA of the CDR3: TGTGCCAGCAGCTTAAAGACCAATAAACTAAGCACAGATACGCAGTATTTT.

This clone was recorded only once. The chain couples TRBV6-5 to TRBJ2-7, with D maybe TRBD1 (7 bases). The germline V gene encodes CDR1 MNHEY and CDR2 SVGAGI. This CDR3 contains 13 residues. Trimming cost V 5 bases and J 5 bases, with 13 bases left between them. The CDR3 DNA reads as TGTGCCAGCAGTCCGACAGGGAGGCACGAGCAGTACTTC. It yields the protein CASSPTGRHEQYF.

This clone was recorded once. This chain uses TRBV7-9 with TRBJ1-2, with a weak D call TRBD1 (5 bases). The CDR3 length is 14 residues. Trimming took 5 bases from V and 8 from J, leaving 18 bases between them. CDR1 is SEHNR, CDR2 FQNEAQ, per germline (reference sequence). The chain's CDR3 is CASSDRPRTDGYTF. The CDR3 region has the DNA TGTGCCAGCAGCGACAGACCCAGGACGGACGGCTACACCTTC.

This clone was found a few times. The V call is TRBV12-3 or TRBV12-4, the J call TRBJ1-2; D call uncertain. This CDR3 region has 12 residues. V was shortened by 6 bases and J by 7 bases, with 12 bases between the two germline ends. CDR3 nucleotides: TGTGCCAGCAGGGAAGGTGCGGGTGGCTACACCTTC. It codes for CASREGAGGYTF.

V usage is TRBV30 and J usage is TRBJ2-4, with D unresolved. The CDR3 has 13 residues. V dropped 3 bases and J dropped 0 bases, with 6 bases sitting between them. CDR1 GTSNPN and CDR2 SVGIG come from the germline V gene (reference sequence). The CDR3 here is CAWRTLAKNIQYF. The CDR3 DNA is TGTGCCTGGAGAACATTAGCCAAAAACATTCAGTACTTC.

This rearrangement joins TRBV6-5 to TRBJ1-3, with D possibly being TRBD1 (6 bases). CDR3 length: 15 residues. The V gene's germline CDR1 is MNHEY and CDR2 SVGAGI. V dropped 2 bases and J dropped 0 bases, with 8 bases sitting between them. As DNA, the CDR3 is TGTGCCAGCAGTTACCAGGGGCTCTCTGGAAACACCATATATTTT. Translated: CASSYQGLSGNTIYF.

The chain employs TRBV11-2 and TRBJ1-3; unclear D gene. Germline V lookup: CDR1 SGHAT, CDR2 FQNNGV. The CDR3 sequence is 15 residues long. Deletions cut 5 bases from V and 4 bases from J, with 15 bases between. The CDR3 sequence: CASSALQARGNTIYF. For the CDR3, the DNA is TGTGCCAGCAGCGCGCTTCAAGCTCGAGGAAACACCATATATTTT.

The chain is built from TRBV3-1 (or the pseudogene TRBV3-2) and TRBJ2-1; D gene unclear. Germline CDR1 is LGHDT and CDR2 is YNNKEL (reference sequence). Between the trimmed V and J ends, which lost 2 bases and 2 bases, there was a span of 13 bases. This CDR3 has 16 residues. DNA for the CDR3: TGTGCCAGCAGCCAATTTGAGGCGAGAACCTACAATGAGCAGTTCTTC. Translation: CASSQFEARTYNEQFF.

The chain carries TRBV5-4 and TRBJ2-5, with a tentative D call TRBD1 (6 bases). This CDR3 region has 15 residues. Between the trimmed V and J ends, which lost 0 bases and 7 bases, there was a span of 16 bases. Per germline, CDR1 SGHNT and CDR2 YYREEE (reference sequence). The CDR3 DNA follows: TGTGCCAGCAGCTTGGCTGGGGGCCCGGAGGCGACCCAGTACTTC. It specifies CASSLAGGPEATQYF.

The gene calls are TRBV4-2 and TRBJ2-4, with TRBD2 identical over 10 bases. J lost 0 bases, V lost 3 bases, and 8 bases had no gene match. This CDR3 spans 18 amino acids. The germline V gene has CDR1 LGHNA and CDR2 YNFKEQ. CDR3 in DNA: TGTGCCAGCAGCCAGCCCCTAGCGGGGGCGACAGCCAAAAACATTCAGTACTTC. This codes for CASSQPLAGATAKNIQYF.

This chain joins TRBV19 and TRBJ1-1, with 9 bases that match TRBD1. V trimming: 3 bases; J trimming: 0 bases; junction bases outside the gene matches: 5. The CDR3 runs to 16 residues. Germline loops: CDR1 LNHDA, CDR2 SQIVND (reference sequence). CDR3 nucleotide sequence: TGTGCCAGTAGTATGGGGACAGGGAGGCTGAACACTGAAGCTTTCTTT. It yields the protein CASSMGTGRLNTEAFF.

This chain links TRBV18 with TRBJ2-7, with D maybe TRBD1 (6 bases). V was pared by 0 bases and J by 2 bases, with 8 bases between. CDR1 and CDR2 from the germline V gene are KGHSH and LQKENI. The CDR3 spans 14 residues. The CDR3 is CASSPPRDTYEQYF. CDR3 in DNA: TGTGCCAGCTCACCACCTCGGGACACCTACGAGCAGTACTTC.

In nucleotides, the CDR3 is TGTGCCAGCAGCAAGAGGGACAGTGGTGATCGTGGCTACACCTTC. It encodes CASSKRDSGDRGYTF. The J gene is TRBJ1-2, the V gene TRBV9; 7 positions agree with TRBD1. V lost 4 bases to trimming and J lost 7 bases; unmatched junction nucleotides: 13. Germline assignment: CDR1 SGDLS and CDR2 YYNGEE. The CDR3 is 15 residues long.

In its sample, this clone was seen once. This rearrangement joins TRBV5-1 to TRBJ2-1; tentative D call: TRBD2 (6 bases). From germline, CDR1 is SGHRS and CDR2 YFSETQ. V lost 2 bases and J 3 bases, leaving 15 bases between the germline ends. The CDR3 has 16 amino acids. CDR3 DNA: TGCGCCAGCAGCTTCGACCCGACGGGGGACTACAATGAGCAGTTCTTC. Residues: CASSFDPTGDYNEQFF. Looking up the rest from reference TRBV5-1 and TRBJ2-1 gives the full variable domain: KAGVTQTPRYLIKTRGQQVTLSCSPISGHRSVSWYQQTPGQGLQFLFEYFSETQRNKGNFPGRFSGRQFSNSRSEMNVSTLELGDSALYLCASSFDPTGDYNEQFFGPGTRLTVL.

Only one count was recorded for this clone. V is TRBV5-1 and J is TRBJ1-1; D might be TRBD1 (6 bases). Deletions cut 0 bases from V and 1 base from J, with 16 bases between. Per germline, CDR1 SGHRS and CDR2 YFSETQ. CDR3 length equals 17 residues. CDR3 sequence: CASSLATGSWRNTEAFF. The CDR3 DNA reads as TGCGCCAGCAGCTTGGCCACAGGGAGCTGGAGGAACACTGAAGCTTTCTTT.